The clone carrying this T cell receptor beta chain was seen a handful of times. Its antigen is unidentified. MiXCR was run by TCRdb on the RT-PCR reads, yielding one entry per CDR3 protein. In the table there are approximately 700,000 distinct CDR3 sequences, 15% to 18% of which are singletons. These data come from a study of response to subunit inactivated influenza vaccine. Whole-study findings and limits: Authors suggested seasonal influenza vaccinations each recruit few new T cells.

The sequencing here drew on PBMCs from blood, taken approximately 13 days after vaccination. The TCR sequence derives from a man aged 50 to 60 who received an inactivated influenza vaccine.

CDR3 loop: CASSYLLSTDTQYF. In DNA form, the CDR3 reads TGTGCCAGCAGCTATCTACTTAGCACAGATACGCAGTATTTT. The rearrangement joins TRBV12-3 or TRBV12-4 to TRBJ2-3; D remains ambiguous. V shed 6 bases and J shed 0 bases, with 10 bases lying between them. CDR3 length: 14 residues.